A selection of T cell receptor beta chains follows, all from one sample in a study of T cells after yellow fever vaccination. TCRdb recomputed calls from the 5' RACE reads with MiXCR, one row per CDR3 protein. Of a few hundred thousand distinct CDR3 sequences in the sample, about 7% were seen once. Sequences were derived from CD4+ T cells sorted from PBMCs, sampled 15 days after the yellow fever booster vaccination. The receptors here all came from a man younger than 40 who received the YFV17D yellow fever vaccine. Each CDR3 is given with its conserved first and last residue. D genes are given only for firm matches. Clone size, where shown, is once, few, many, or a class for clones that have expanded.

V gene	clone size	D gene	J gene	CDR3 DNA	CDR3 protein
TRBV14	many	TRBD2	TRBJ2-1	TGTGCCAGCAGCCGTCTAGCGGAGAACTCCTACAATGAGCAGTTCTTC	CASSRLAENSYNEQFF
TRBV3-1	few	TRBD2	TRBJ2-7	TGTGCCAGCACCCTCTCTAGCGGGAATTCCTACGAGCAGTACTTC	CASTLSSGNSYEQYF
TRBV5-5	.	TRBD2	TRBJ2-5	TGTGCCAGCAGCTTGGTATCGGCGGGAGGTTTGGAGACCCAGTACTTC	CASSLVSAGGLETQYF
TRBV5-1	.	.	TRBJ2-3	TGCGCCAGCAGCTTGGTCAGAAAGGATACGCAGTATTTT	CASSLVRKDTQYF
TRBV5-5	many	.	TRBJ2-2	TGTGCCAGCAGCTTGGTTTATTCTACCGGGGAGCTGTTTTTT	CASSLVYSTGELFF
TRBV12-3/TRBV12-4	few	TRBD1	TRBJ2-7	TGTGCCAGCAGTTTAGCAGGGACAGGGGAGTACTTC	CASSLAGTGEYF
TRBV4-3	.	.	TRBJ1-2	TGCGCCGGCAGCCAAGAGAGGGACTACTATGGCTACACCTTC	CAGSQERDYYGYTF
TRBV4-3	.	TRBD2	TRBJ2-4	TGCGCCAGCAGCCAAGCAAGCGGGAGAAGGAAAAACATTCAGTACTTC	CASSQASGRRKNIQYF
TRBV7-2	.	.	TRBJ2-5	TGTGCCAGCAGCGCGTCCCTTGCCGAAGGGGCCCAGTACTTC	CASSASLAEGAQYF
TRBV7-2	many	.	TRBJ1-5	TGTGCCAGCAGCTTATTCAGCGCCAATCAGCCCCAGCATTTT	CASSLFSANQPQHF
TRBV2	few	TRBD2	TRBJ2-3	TGTGCCAGCAGCCCCGGGACTACCATCACAGATACGCAGTATTTT	CASSPGTTITDTQYF
TRBV20-1	few	TRBD1	TRBJ2-4	TGCATAGGGACAGGGGAAAACATTCAGTACTTC	CIGTGENIQYF
TRBV5-1	many	.	TRBJ2-3	TGCGCCAGCAGCCCCGGGGGCGTGGCAGATACGCAGTATTTT	CASSPGGVADTQYF
TRBV4-3	few	.	TRBJ1-5	TGCGCCAGCAGCCAAGCAGAAAATCAGCCCCAGCATTTT	CASSQAENQPQHF
TRBV7-8	.	.	TRBJ1-4	TGTGCCAGCAGCCTTGAAGCCTGGGGTGAAAAACTGTTTTTT	CASSLEAWGEKLFF
TRBV7-9	many	TRBD2	TRBJ2-1	TGTGCCAGCAGCTCATCCCTGACTAGCGAGAAGTACAATGAGCAGTTCTTC	CASSSSLTSEKYNEQFF
TRBV11-3	.	TRBD2	TRBJ2-7	TGTGCCAGCAGCCCCCGTGGGGCGGGAGTGAACGAGCAGTACTTC	CASSPRGAGVNEQYF
TRBV12-3/TRBV12-4	many	.	TRBJ2-2	TGTGCCAGCAGTACCCTTTCGACCGGGGAGCTGTTTTTT	CASSTLSTGELFF
TRBV20-1	many	.	TRBJ2-5	TGCAGTGCTCCCAGGTTCGGGGAGAGAGAGACCCAGTACTTC	CSAPRFGERETQYF
TRBV20-1	few	TRBD2	TRBJ2-7	TGCAGTGCTGGTCGGGGACTAGCGGAATACGAGCAGTACTTC	CSAGRGLAEYEQYF
TRBV6-2/TRBV6-3	few	.	TRBJ2-6	TGTGCCAGCAGCCCAAACACGGGGGCCAACGTCCTGACTTTC	CASSPNTGANVLTF
TRBV20-1	.	TRBD2	TRBJ2-7	TGCAGTGCTAGCACTAGCGGGTATAGGAGCTCCTACGAGCAGTACTTC	CSASTSGYRSSYEQYF
TRBV5-1	.	.	TRBJ2-3	TGCGCCAGCAGCTTGGGGAGGGTGGGCGCCGGGACAGATACGCAGTATTTT	CASSLGRVGAGTDTQYF
TRBV5-5	many	.	TRBJ2-4	TGTGCCAGCAGCTTGATGTCTTTCAGGCAAGCTCAAAACATTCAGTACTTC	CASSLMSFRQAQNIQYF
TRBV7-8	many	.	TRBJ2-5	TGTGCCAGCAGCTTAGCCATGAGTCAAGAGACCCAGTACTTC	CASSLAMSQETQYF
TRBV7-9	.	.	TRBJ2-2	TGTGCCAGCAGCTTAGCCCGCGGGGCGAACACCGGGGAGCTGTTTTTT	CASSLARGANTGELFF
TRBV27	few	.	TRBJ2-1	TGTGCCAGCAGTTCGGACTGGAGCTCCTACAATGAGCAGTTCTTC	CASSSDWSSYNEQFF
TRBV20-1	.	TRBD2	TRBJ2-3	TGCAGTGCTAGAGATCCACTAGCGGGACCAGATACGCAGTATTTT	CSARDPLAGPDTQYF
TRBV9	.	.	TRBJ2-7	TGTGCCAGCAGCGCGGGACCCAACCTCTTATCCTACGAGCAGTACTTC	CASSAGPNLLSYEQYF
TRBV7-3	.	.	TRBJ2-3	TGTGCCAGCAGCCAAACTGGCGGTACCACAGATACGCAGTATTTT	CASSQTGGTTDTQYF
TRBV7-2	.	.	TRBJ2-7	TGTGCCAGCAGCTTAGCGGGGGGAACCTCCTACGAGCTGTACTTC	CASSLAGGTSYELYF
TRBV5-1	many	.	TRBJ2-5	TGCGCCAGTCGGGGGCTTCAAGAGACCCAGTACTTC	CASRGLQETQYF
TRBV10-3	few	TRBD2	TRBJ2-3	TGTGCCATCGCCGGAGGACTAGCGGGAGGGCAACTCACAGATACGCAGTATTTT	CAIAGGLAGGQLTDTQYF
TRBV7-2	.	.	TRBJ2-7	TGTGCCAGCAGCCGAAAAGGGGGGCGCGGCCGGCAGTACTTC	CASSRKGGRGRQYF
TRBV6-5	.	TRBD2	TRBJ2-5	TGTGCCAGCAGTTACTCAAGGGGGTTTGGGACTAGCACAGAGACCCAGTACTTC	CASSYSRGFGTSTETQYF
TRBV5-8	.	TRBD1	TRBJ2-2	TGTGCCAGCAGCCGGACAGGGGAGGGCACCGGGGAGCTGTTTTTT	CASSRTGEGTGELFF